A selection of T cell receptor beta chains follows, all from one sample in a study of cytomegalovirus exposure and HLA in healthy donors. TCRdb's table, derived via immunoSEQ multiplex PCR, lists solely in-frame clones and lacks some. The sample holds about 100,000 clones, 65% to 80% seen once. The sample taken for sequencing was PBMCs. The receptors come from a woman aged 40 to 49 in good health and CMV-seronegative. Both conserved end residues are part of each CDR3. Each record gives: V gene, clone size, J gene, D gene, CDR3 DNA, CDR3 protein. The D gene is left open where the match is weak. Part of the rows lack a size; the others show once, few, many or a class for expanded clones.

TRBV6-1	-	TRBJ2-7	-	TGTGCCAGCAGTGAAGTGACAGGTTCCTACGAGCAGTACTTC	CASSEVTGSYEQYF
TRBV9	-	TRBJ2-3	-	TGTGCCAGCAGCGTAGACCAACAGGGTGTGGATACGCAGTATTTT	CASSVDQQGVDTQYF
TRBV5-1	-	TRBJ2-3	-	TGCGCCAGCAGCTTGCGACTAGGCCGCACAGATACGCAGTATTTT	CASSLRLGRTDTQYF
TRBV5-1	-	TRBJ2-1	-	TGCGCCAGCAGCTACGGGACTCACATAGACAGCTCCTACAATGAGCAGTTCTTC	CASSYGTHIDSSYNEQFF
TRBV5-4	-	TRBJ2-3	TRBD2	TGTGCCAGCAGCTTCCCTAATAGCGGGAGCCCGCCAGATACGCAGTATTTT	CASSFPNSGSPPDTQYF
TRBV7-3	few	TRBJ2-4	-	TGTGCCAGCAGCTTAAGGGTAAGGGGACTTAAGGTCTACTCCCCCAAAAACATTCAGTACTTC	CASSLRVRGLKVYSPKNIQYF
TRBV19	-	TRBJ1-5	-	TGTGCCAGTAGTCTTCGACAGAATAGCAATCAGCCCCAGCATTTT	CASSLRQNSNQPQHF
TRBV5-1	-	TRBJ2-7	TRBD2	TGCGCCAGCAGCTTGGTGGCGGGAGGGACCTACGAGCAGTACTTC	CASSLVAGGTYEQYF
TRBV19	-	TRBJ1-5	TRBD1	TGTGCCAGTAGTATTGGGGGACAGGGTTATCAGCCCCAGCATTTT	CASSIGGQGYQPQHF
TRBV6-5	-	TRBJ1-2	-	TGTGCCAGCGTGGGAGACGAGCGGGGCTACACCTTC	CASVGDERGYTF
TRBV6-1	-	TRBJ1-1	-	TGTGCCAGCAGAAGACAGGAGAACACTGAAGCTTTCTTT	CASRRQENTEAFF
TRBV11-3	-	TRBJ2-5	TRBD1	TGTGCCAGCAGCTCCAAGGACAGGGAAGAGACCCAGTACTTC	CASSSKDREETQYF
TRBV5-6	-	TRBJ1-2	-	TGTGCCAGCAGCTTGAAGGGGTATGGCTACACCTTC	CASSLKGYGYTF
TRBV2	-	TRBJ2-1	TRBD2	TGTGCCAGCATAGCGCGGCTAGCGGGGAATGAGCAGTTCTTC	CASIARLAGNEQFF
TRBV6-1	-	TRBJ2-7	TRBD1	TGTGCCAGCAGTGAAGTCGACAGGGAGAGTGAGCAGTACTTC	CASSEVDRESEQYF
TRBV30	-	TRBJ1-3	-	TGTGCCTGGGGCGCGGGGGCCATCTCTGGAAACACCATATATTTT	CAWGAGAISGNTIYF
TRBV4-1	-	TRBJ2-7	TRBD1	TGCGCCAGCAGTGCCGGGACAGGGGACTACGAGCAGTACTTC	CASSAGTGDYEQYF
TRBV15	-	TRBJ2-7	TRBD1	TGTGCCACCAGCAGAGGTGGGACAGCGGACGAGCAGTACTTC	CATSRGGTADEQYF
TRBV19	-	TRBJ1-1	TRBD1	TGTGCCAGTAGTAGAACTCTGGGACAGGAGAACACTGAAGCTTTCTTT	CASSRTLGQENTEAFF
TRBV10-3	few	TRBJ2-4	-	TGTGCCACCGGTCCCCTTAGAATAGCCAAAAACATTCAGTACTTC	CATGPLRIAKNIQYF
TRBV19	-	TRBJ2-2	-	TGTGCCAGTAATTTCGGTTGGGAGCTGTTTTTT	CASNFGWELFF
TRBV7-2	-	TRBJ2-7	TRBD2	TGTGCCAGCAGCCGCAGGACTAGCCCGGGGGACTACGAGCAGTACTTC	CASSRRTSPGDYEQYF
TRBV4-2	few	TRBJ2-1	TRBD2	TGTGCCAGCAGCCAAACGGAGCGGGAGGAGCAGTTCTTC	CASSQTEREEQFF
TRBV4-2	-	TRBJ2-3	-	TGTGCCAGCAGCTTTCACCGGGAACTCACAGATACGCAGTATTTT	CASSFHRELTDTQYF